Each of the 13 T cell receptor beta chains below was sequenced from the same sample in a study of T-cell reconstitution after alpha-beta-depleted transplantation in children. Unique molecular identifiers featured in how the TCRbeta library was prepared. TCRdb recomputed calls from the PCR reads with MiXCR, one row per CDR3 protein. The sample records roughly 610,000 distinct CDR3 sequences, over 9.5% being singletons. Sequenced here: PBMCs from the stem cell graft donor, sampled from the stem cell graft. The receptors were sampled from a human donor who donated a stem cell graft to a child with acute myeloid leukemia.

On this clonotype itself: A much larger clone differs from this one at a single base, so this may be a read error. This sequence joins TRBV12-3 or TRBV12-4 and TRBJ2-7, with TRBD2 identical over 11 bases. The length of the CDR3 is 14 residues. CDR3 in amino acids: CASSLAGGYYEQHF. CDR3 in DNA: TGTGCCAGCAGTCTAGCGGGAGGCTACTACGAGCAGCACTTC.

A note on this clonotype: Possible read error: a much larger clone is one base away. The chain combines TRBV10-3 with TRBJ2-1, with 12 bases identical to TRBD2. The CDR3 is made up of 18 amino acids. Looked up from germline, CDR1 is ENHRY and CDR2 is SYGVKD. The V gene end was trimmed by 6 bases and the J gene end by 2 bases; junction bases not matched to a gene: 11. This CDR3 is CAISMSRLAGGPYNEQFF. The CDR3 DNA follows: TGTGCCATCAGCATGTCTAGGCTAGCGGGAGGGCCCTACAATGAGCAGTTCTTC.

The chain combines TRBV6-5 with TRBJ2-5; D is unresolved. The CDR3 length is 16 residues. Trimming took 6 bases from V and 1 from J, leaving 18 bases between them. Germline CDR1 reads MNHEY; CDR2 reads SVGAGI. In DNA form, the CDR3 reads TGTGCCAGCAGCGCTACGGGCGGTGCGGTCCAAGAGACCCAGTACTTC. As protein: CASSATGGAVQETQYF.

This clonotype was recorded at least ten times. This chain joins TRBV12-3 or TRBV12-4 and TRBJ2-5; 8 nucleotides agree with TRBD2. This CDR3 is 15 amino acids long. J was trimmed by 0 bases and V by 5 bases; bases with no gene match: 5. CDR3 nucleotides: TGTGCCAGCAGTCTTAGCGGGAAGAACCAAGAGACCCAGTACTTC. Protein product: CASSLSGKNQETQYF.

V is TRBV6-2 or TRBV6-3 and J is TRBJ2-7; the D gene is possibly TRBD2 (6 bases). Germline CDR1 and CDR2: MNHEY and SVGEGT. Trimming left V 4 bases short and J 2 bases short, with 9 bases between. The CDR3 runs 13 residues. CDR3 in amino acids: CASSLAEAYEQYF. CDR3 bases: TGTGCCAGCAGTTTAGCGGAAGCCTACGAGCAGTACTTC.

J is TRBJ1-1 and V is TRBV29-1; D is unresolved. Germline-derived CDR1 and CDR2 are SQVTM and ANQGSEA. V lost 6 bases and J 7 bases, leaving 9 bases between the germline ends. This CDR3 spans 10 amino acids. The CDR3: CSVLGIEAFF. The CDR3 DNA sequence: TGCAGCGTCCTCGGAATTGAAGCTTTCTTT.

This clonotype was found a few times. V usage is TRBV12-3 or TRBV12-4 and J usage is TRBJ2-2; 9 bases are shared with TRBD1. The CDR3 loop spans 16 amino acids. J lost 3 bases, V lost 3 bases, and 5 bases had no gene match. The CDR3 DNA is TGTGCCAGCAGTTTCCCGACAGGGGGACACACCGGGGAGCTGTTTTTT. Amino acids: CASSFPTGGHTGELFF.

The V call is TRBV20-1, the J call TRBJ2-1; maybe TRBD2 (5 bases). The germline gives CDR1 DFQATT, CDR2 SNEGSKA (reference sequence). The CDR3 runs to 10 residues. The germline V and J ends were trimmed by 5 bases and 12 bases, with 11 bases remaining between them. The CDR3: CSALASVQFF. As DNA, the CDR3 is TGCAGTGCTTTAGCGTCGGTGCAGTTCTTC.

Concerning this clonotype itself: A read error is possible here, since a much larger clone lies one base away. This chain connects TRBV20-1 to TRBJ2-2, with TRBD2 matching over 8 bases. The CDR3 totals 18 residues. CDR1 and CDR2 from the germline V gene are DFQATT and SNEGSKA (reference sequence). The CDR3 coding sequence is TGCAGTGCTAGAGGCTCTGGGGGGCTAGCGGGCTTCACCGGGGAGCTGTATTTT. It encodes CSARGSGGLAGFTGELYF.

This clonotype was counted many times. The V call is TRBV29-1, the J call TRBJ2-1, with 11 bases identical to TRBD2. With 4 bases clipped from V and 3 bases from J, the junction kept 5 bases outside the gene matches. Germline V gene sequence: CDR1 SQVTM, CDR2 ANQGSEA. This CDR3 spans 15 amino acids. The CDR3 nucleotides are TGCAGCGTTGTGCCGGGACTAGCGGACTACAATGAGCAGTTCTTC. Encoded protein: CSVVPGLADYNEQFF.

J is TRBJ2-3 and V is TRBV28; D might be TRBD2 (6 bases). Trimming took off 6 bases at V and 2 bases at J, with 18 bases between the two ends. Germline V gives CDR1 MDHEN, CDR2 SYDVKM. The CDR3 runs 16 residues. CDR3: CASRTGAAGFTDTQYF. In DNA form, the CDR3 reads TGTGCCAGCAGGACCGGGGCTGCGGGATTCACAGATACGCAGTATTTT. Full variable domain (remainder filled in from reference TRBV28 and TRBJ2-3): DVKVTQSSRYLVKRTGEKVFLECVQDMDHENMFWYRQDPGLGLRLIYFSYDVKMKEKGDIPEGYSVSREKKERFSLILESASTNQTSMYLCASRTGAAGFTDTQYFGPGTRLTVL.

The rearrangement uses TRBV6-2 or TRBV6-3 and TRBJ2-1, with 10 nucleotides matching TRBD2. V was clipped by 3 bases and J by 6 bases; unmatched bases: 5. The germline CDR1 and CDR2 sequences are MNHEY and SVGEGT. The CDR3 runs 15 residues. The CDR3: CASSYPSGSANEQFF. The CDR3 DNA sequence: TGTGCCAGCAGTTATCCTAGCGGGAGCGCCAATGAGCAGTTCTTC.

The chain links TRBV12-3 or TRBV12-4 to TRBJ2-7; unclear D gene. The CDR3 covers 11 residues. Trimming took 2 bases from V and 5 from J, leaving 4 bases between them. The CDR3 spells CASSLFNEQYF. The CDR3 DNA reads TGTGCCAGCAGTTTATTTAACGAGCAGTACTTC.